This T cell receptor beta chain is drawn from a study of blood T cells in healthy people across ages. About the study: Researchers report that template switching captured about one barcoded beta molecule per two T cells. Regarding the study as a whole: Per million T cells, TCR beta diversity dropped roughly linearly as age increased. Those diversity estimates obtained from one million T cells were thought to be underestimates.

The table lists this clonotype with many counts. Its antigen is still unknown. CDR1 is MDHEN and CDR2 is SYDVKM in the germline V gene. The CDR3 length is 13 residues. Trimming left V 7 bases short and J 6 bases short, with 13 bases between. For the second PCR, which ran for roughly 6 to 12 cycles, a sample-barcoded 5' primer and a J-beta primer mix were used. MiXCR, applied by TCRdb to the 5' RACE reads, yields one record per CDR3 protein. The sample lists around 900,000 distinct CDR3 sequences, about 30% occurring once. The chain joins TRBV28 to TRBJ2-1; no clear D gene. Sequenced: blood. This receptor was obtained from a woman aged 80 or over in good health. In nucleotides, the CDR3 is TGTGCCAGCACCCCGCCCGTGAGCAATGAGCAGTTCTTC. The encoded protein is CASTPPVSNEQFF. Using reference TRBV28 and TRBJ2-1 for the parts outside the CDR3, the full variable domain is DVKVTQSSRYLVKRTGEKVFLECVQDMDHENMFWYRQDPGLGLRLIYFSYDVKMKEKGDIPEGYSVSREKKERFSLILESASTNQTSMYLCASTPPVSNEQFFGPGTRLTVL.